The T cell receptor (beta chain) under discussion was sequenced for a study of T-cell memory formation after mild COVID-19. Study-wide context: For the most part, TCR clusters were specific to one donor.

V dropped 1 base and J dropped 2; count of bases not matched to a gene: 6. The V gene's germline CDR1 is SGHRS and CDR2 YFSETQ. This CDR3 has 15 residues. Study-level results: Day 15 to 85 contracting clones showed balanced CD4/CD8; day 15 to 37 expanders favored CD4+. Memory from before infection featured some responding clones, which suggests cross-reactive memory joined.

TCRdb recomputed calls from the 5' RACE reads with MiXCR, one row per CDR3 protein. The top ten clones hold around 13% of a sample with around 130,000 distinct CDR3 sequences, about a sixth of them seen once. This clonotype showed up just a few times. Its specificity is not known. Sequencing input: PBMCs or a T cell subset sorted from them (not recorded which). The source is an adult woman who had mild COVID-19 (a few samples of this study predate the infection). Cell type and time point are not known. V and J are TRBV5-1 and TRBJ2-7; 7 positions match TRBD2. CDR3 nucleotides: TGCGCCAGCAGCTTGAGGGCTAGCGGACCCTACGAGCAGTACTTC. It translates to CASSLRASGPYEQYF.